This T cell receptor (beta chain) was observed in a study of T cell repertoires in cytomegalovirus infection. TCRdb reprocessed the reads with MiXCR, giving one entry per CDR3 protein. The table shows 26,000 or so distinct CDR3 sequences, with around 19% occurring only once. Trimming removed 4 bases at V and 3 bases at J, with 6 bases between. This CDR3 is 12 amino acids long. Germline V gene data show CDR1 as SGHAT and CDR2 as FQDESV (reference sequence). Overall study results and limits: The ex vivo response was dominated by HLA-C-restricted CMV-specific TCR beta clonotypes.

This clonotype was counted only a few times. What it binds is unknown. The sequencing here drew on CD8+ T cells from cultured PBMCs, taken from culture after CMV antigen stimulation. V gene TRBV11-1 combines with J gene TRBJ1-1, with D maybe TRBD1 (5 bases). The receptor's source is a human donor in good health (CMV status not recorded). Some clones in this sample may be carry-over from other donors' samples. CDR3 protein: CASSSGHTEAFF. DNA for the CDR3: TGTGCCAGCAGCTCAGGGCACACTGAAGCTTTCTTT.